In this sample, the clone carrying this TCR beta chain turned up a few times. The antigen remains unidentified. These data originate in a study of T-cell memory formation after mild COVID-19. V lost 2 bases and J lost 6; bases outside the gene matches: 4. Germline CDR1 LNHNV, CDR2 YYDKDF (reference sequence). The CDR3 contains 15 residues. Findings and limits, study-wide: Day 15 to 85 contractors were CD4/CD8 balanced; later expanders leaned CD4+.

MiXCR, run by TCRdb on the 5' RACE reads, gives a single entry per CDR3 protein. There are some 210,000 distinct CDR3 sequences in the sample; about 10% occur only once, and approximately 2.8% lies in the top ten. The J gene is TRBJ2-3, the V gene TRBV15; the match to TRBD1 covers 11 bases. The sequenced sample was PBMCs or a T cell subset sorted from them (not recorded which). This clonotype was obtained from a man aged 18 to 35 who had mild COVID-19 (a few samples of this study predate the infection). Cell type and time point are not known. DNA for the CDR3: TGTGCCACCAGCAGACAGGACAGGGGGCGGGATACGCAGTATTTT. Its translation is CATSRQDRGRDTQYF.